These T cell receptor beta chains were read from a single sample in a study of cytomegalovirus exposure and HLA in healthy donors. Some clones are missing from TCRdb's copy, which holds only in-frame ones; the method was immunoSEQ multiplex PCR. Seen here are around 260,000 clones, about 92% observed once, and the top ten hold approximately 3.1%. Material: PBMCs. These receptors originate from a woman aged 25-40 years in good health and CMV-seronegative. CDR3s include the opening cysteine and the closing phenylalanine or tryptophan. Fields, in order: clone size, V gene, D gene, J gene, CDR3 length, CDR3 DNA, CDR3 protein. A D gene is named only where the DNA matches it firmly. The listing skips clone size in some rows; elsewhere it reads once, few, many or a size class.

abundance: NA
v_gene: TRBV29-1
d_gene: TRBD2
j_gene: TRBJ2-1
len: 16
CDR3nt: TGCAGCGTTGAAGATCGACTAGCGACTCTAACCAATGAGCAGTTCTTC
CDR3aa: CSVEDRLATLTNEQFF

abundance: NA
v_gene: TRBV7-2
d_gene: TRBD1
j_gene: TRBJ2-7
len: 14
CDR3nt: TGTGCCAGCAGCTTGGACAGGTCCTCCTACGAGCAGTACTTC
CDR3aa: CASSLDRSSYEQYF

abundance: NA
v_gene: TRBV14
d_gene: NA
j_gene: TRBJ2-1
len: 12
CDR3nt: TGTGCCAGCAGCCTCGGGAGCACTGAGCAGTTCTTC
CDR3aa: CASSLGSTEQFF

abundance: NA
v_gene: TRBV29-1
d_gene: TRBD2
j_gene: TRBJ2-7
len: 12
CDR3nt: TGCAGCGTTGGGACTAGCGTCTACGAGCAGTACTTC
CDR3aa: CSVGTSVYEQYF

abundance: NA
v_gene: TRBV27
d_gene: NA
j_gene: TRBJ1-1
len: 14
CDR3nt: TGTGCCAGCCACAAGAGTGGGGTCAACACTGAAGCTTTCTTT
CDR3aa: CASHKSGVNTEAFF

abundance: NA
v_gene: TRBV5-4
d_gene: NA
j_gene: TRBJ2-3
len: 16
CDR3nt: TGTGCCAGCAGTAAAGTAGGAGGGCCCAACGCAGATACGCAGTATTTT
CDR3aa: CASSKVGGPNADTQYF

abundance: NA
v_gene: TRBV4-3
d_gene: NA
j_gene: TRBJ1-1
len: 14
CDR3nt: TGCGCCAGCAGCCAAGGGCGGATGAACACTGAAGCTTTCTTT
CDR3aa: CASSQGRMNTEAFF

abundance: NA
v_gene: TRBV7-2
d_gene: NA
j_gene: TRBJ2-7
len: 12
CDR3nt: TGTGCCAGCAGCATAGACAGATACGAGCAGTACTTC
CDR3aa: CASSIDRYEQYF

abundance: NA
v_gene: TRBV14
d_gene: NA
j_gene: TRBJ2-7
len: 13
CDR3nt: TGTGCCAGCAGCCATTCGACTACGGGGGAGCAGTACTTC
CDR3aa: CASSHSTTGEQYF

abundance: NA
v_gene: TRBV28
d_gene: TRBD1
j_gene: TRBJ1-5
len: 14
CDR3nt: TGTGCCAGCAGTTATAAGGGGGCATGGCAGCCCCAGCATTTT
CDR3aa: CASSYKGAWQPQHF

abundance: once
v_gene: TRBV27
d_gene: NA
j_gene: TRBJ2-2
len: 14
CDR3nt: TGTGCCAGCAGTTTTGGAGTTGGCACCGGGGAGCTGTTTTTT
CDR3aa: CASSFGVGTGELFF

abundance: few
v_gene: TRBV7-9
d_gene: TRBD2
j_gene: TRBJ2-7
len: 14
CDR3nt: TGTGCCAGCAGCTCATATAGCGGGAGTGATGAGCAGTACTTC
CDR3aa: CASSSYSGSDEQYF

abundance: NA
v_gene: TRBV19
d_gene: NA
j_gene: TRBJ2-1
len: 15
CDR3nt: TGTGCCAGTAGTATAGATGCTAGCAACTACAATGAGCAGTTCTTC
CDR3aa: CASSIDASNYNEQFF

abundance: NA
v_gene: TRBV29-1
d_gene: TRBD2
j_gene: TRBJ2-3
len: 14
CDR3nt: TGCAGCGTTGATGGTAGCGGGAGGGTAGATACGCAGTATTTT
CDR3aa: CSVDGSGRVDTQYF

abundance: NA
v_gene: TRBV18
d_gene: NA
j_gene: TRBJ2-1
len: 12
CDR3nt: TGTGCCAGCTCACCACCCCTGAATGAGCAGTTCTTC
CDR3aa: CASSPPLNEQFF

abundance: NA
v_gene: TRBV4-1
d_gene: NA
j_gene: TRBJ2-7
len: 14
CDR3nt: TGCGCCAGCAGCCAAGGACTCCTAACCTACGAGCAGTACTTC
CDR3aa: CASSQGLLTYEQYF

abundance: few
v_gene: TRBV29-1
d_gene: NA
j_gene: TRBJ2-1
len: 11
CDR3nt: TGCAGCGCCGAGGGCGGAATTGAGCAGTTCTTC
CDR3aa: CSAEGGIEQFF

abundance: NA
v_gene: TRBV28
d_gene: NA
j_gene: TRBJ2-1
len: 12
CDR3nt: TGTGCCAGCAGTCCTGGACTGCATGAGCAGTTCTTC
CDR3aa: CASSPGLHEQFF

abundance: NA
v_gene: TRBV4-2
d_gene: NA
j_gene: TRBJ2-6
len: 18
CDR3nt: TGTGCCAGCAGCTTGTTAGGGTCTAGCGTTCCTGGGGCCAACGTCCTGACTTTC
CDR3aa: CASSLLGSSVPGANVLTF

abundance: NA
v_gene: TRBV6-5
d_gene: NA
j_gene: TRBJ2-4
len: 11
CDR3nt: TGTGCCAGCAGTACGCAAAACATTCAGTACTTC
CDR3aa: CASSTQNIQYF

abundance: NA
v_gene: TRBV5-6
d_gene: TRBD2
j_gene: TRBJ2-6
len: 18
CDR3nt: TGTGCCAGCAGCGTCTCGGGAGGGCCGACCCTTGGGGCCAACGTCCTGACTTTC
CDR3aa: CASSVSGGPTLGANVLTF

abundance: NA
v_gene: TRBV6-5
d_gene: TRBD2
j_gene: TRBJ2-3
len: 15
CDR3nt: TGTGCCAGCAGACACGGACTAGCGGGCACAGATACGCAGTATTTT
CDR3aa: CASRHGLAGTDTQYF

abundance: NA
v_gene: TRBV5-1
d_gene: NA
j_gene: TRBJ2-5
len: 17
CDR3nt: TGCGCCAGCAGCTTGTACGACTCGAGCGGGTACCAAGAGACCCAGTACTTC
CDR3aa: CASSLYDSSGYQETQYF

abundance: NA
v_gene: TRBV4-3
d_gene: TRBD1
j_gene: TRBJ2-4
len: 12
CDR3nt: TGCGCCAGCAGCCAAGGACAGGGGACTCAGTACTTC
CDR3aa: CASSQGQGTQYF

abundance: NA
v_gene: TRBV4-3
d_gene: NA
j_gene: TRBJ1-2
len: 14
CDR3nt: TGCGCCAGCAGCCAAGATTCGACCCTGGGAGGCTACACCTTC
CDR3aa: CASSQDSTLGGYTF

abundance: NA
v_gene: TRBV29-1
d_gene: NA
j_gene: TRBJ1-4
len: 14
CDR3nt: TGCAGCGTTGAGGGCCACAGAGCGGGCGAAAAACTGTTTTTT
CDR3aa: CSVEGHRAGEKLFF

abundance: NA
v_gene: TRBV5-1
d_gene: TRBD1
j_gene: TRBJ2-1
len: 17
CDR3nt: TGCGCCAGCAGCTTAGGGACAGGGGGCAACTCCTACAATGAGCAGTTCTTC
CDR3aa: CASSLGTGGNSYNEQFF

abundance: NA
v_gene: TRBV7-9
d_gene: TRBD1
j_gene: TRBJ2-1
len: 15
CDR3nt: TGTGCCAGCAGCGATACCGGGACAGTCGGTGATGAGCAGTTCTTC
CDR3aa: CASSDTGTVGDEQFF

abundance: NA
v_gene: TRBV4-2
d_gene: TRBD2
j_gene: TRBJ2-7
len: 16
CDR3nt: TGTGCCAGCAGCCAACCTCCGGGACTATCAAGATACGAGCAGTACTTC
CDR3aa: CASSQPPGLSRYEQYF

abundance: NA
v_gene: TRBV14
d_gene: NA
j_gene: TRBJ2-7
len: 14
CDR3nt: TGTGCCAGCAGCCAAGAACCAGGAGATTACGAGCAGTACTTC
CDR3aa: CASSQEPGDYEQYF

abundance: NA
v_gene: TRBV29-1
d_gene: NA
j_gene: TRBJ1-1
len: 11
CDR3nt: TGCAGCGTTGAAGGCCTCAGTGAAGCTTTCTTT
CDR3aa: CSVEGLSEAFF

abundance: NA
v_gene: TRBV19
d_gene: NA
j_gene: TRBJ1-5
len: 16
CDR3nt: TGTGCCAGTTCATCCGAGGGAGGCAGGAAAAATCAGCCCCAGCATTTT
CDR3aa: CASSSEGGRKNQPQHF

abundance: NA
v_gene: TRBV7-2
d_gene: TRBD2
j_gene: TRBJ2-3
len: 17
CDR3nt: TGTGCCAGCAGCTTAGACCCGACTAGCGGGAGGGCAGATACGCAGTATTTT
CDR3aa: CASSLDPTSGRADTQYF

abundance: NA
v_gene: TRBV15
d_gene: TRBD1
j_gene: TRBJ2-7
len: 15
CDR3nt: TGTGCCACCAGCAAGAGGGACAGGGACGGGGACGAGCAGTACTTC
CDR3aa: CATSKRDRDGDEQYF

abundance: NA
v_gene: TRBV14
d_gene: NA
j_gene: TRBJ2-5
len: 13
CDR3nt: TGTGCCAGCGGTCTGGAATTCCAAGAGACCCAGTACTTC
CDR3aa: CASGLEFQETQYF

abundance: NA
v_gene: TRBV19
d_gene: TRBD1
j_gene: TRBJ1-1
len: 16
CDR3nt: TGTGCCAGTAGTATTTGGCAGGGGGCGGGGAACACTGAAGCTTTCTTT
CDR3aa: CASSIWQGAGNTEAFF

abundance: NA
v_gene: TRBV4-3
d_gene: TRBD2
j_gene: TRBJ2-2
len: 14
CDR3nt: TGCGCCAGCAGCCGTGGACTAGCTACCGGGGAGCTGTTTTTT
CDR3aa: CASSRGLATGELFF

abundance: NA
v_gene: TRBV10-3
d_gene: NA
j_gene: TRBJ2-7
len: 14
CDR3nt: TGTGCCATCAGTGAGTCAGTAACAAGCTACGAGCAGTACTTC
CDR3aa: CAISESVTSYEQYF

abundance: many
v_gene: TRBV19
d_gene: NA
j_gene: TRBJ1-2
len: 13
CDR3nt: TGTGCCACCACTCGGGGGGGACTCTATGGCTACACCTTC
CDR3aa: CATTRGGLYGYTF

abundance: NA
v_gene: TRBV7-9
d_gene: TRBD2
j_gene: TRBJ2-7
len: 17
CDR3nt: TGTGCCAGCAGCTTATCGACTAGCGGGAGTTCTAGCTACGAGCAGTACTTC
CDR3aa: CASSLSTSGSSSYEQYF

abundance: NA
v_gene: TRBV27
d_gene: NA
j_gene: TRBJ2-5
len: 16
CDR3nt: TGTGCCAGCAGTTTCCATCTCACAGTTTTACGGGAGACCCAGTACTTC
CDR3aa: CASSFHLTVLRETQYF

abundance: NA
v_gene: TRBV5-4
d_gene: NA
j_gene: TRBJ2-3
len: 14
CDR3nt: TGTGCCAGCAGCTTTGGGACCCGGCCGGATACGCAGTATTTT
CDR3aa: CASSFGTRPDTQYF

abundance: NA
v_gene: TRBV29-1
d_gene: NA
j_gene: TRBJ2-1
len: 11
CDR3nt: TGCAGCCCGGGAAACTACAATGAGCAGTTCTTC
CDR3aa: CSPGNYNEQFF

abundance: NA
v_gene: TRBV5-1
d_gene: NA
j_gene: TRBJ2-1
len: 14
CDR3nt: TGCGCCAGCAGTACGTGGCCAGGGGACCGGGAGCAGTTCTTC
CDR3aa: CASSTWPGDREQFF

abundance: NA
v_gene: TRBV9
d_gene: NA
j_gene: TRBJ2-2
len: 13
CDR3nt: TGTGCCAGCAGCGTAGCTGGCAGCGGGGAGCTGTTTTTT
CDR3aa: CASSVAGSGELFF

abundance: NA
v_gene: TRBV29-1
d_gene: NA
j_gene: TRBJ2-1
len: 14
CDR3nt: TGCAGCGTTCAATTGATCTCCACCTACAATGAGCAGTTCTTC
CDR3aa: CSVQLISTYNEQFF

abundance: NA
v_gene: TRBV27
d_gene: NA
j_gene: TRBJ2-5
len: 13
CDR3nt: TGTGCCAGCAGTACCGGACCGGCGGAGACCCAGTACTTC
CDR3aa: CASSTGPAETQYF